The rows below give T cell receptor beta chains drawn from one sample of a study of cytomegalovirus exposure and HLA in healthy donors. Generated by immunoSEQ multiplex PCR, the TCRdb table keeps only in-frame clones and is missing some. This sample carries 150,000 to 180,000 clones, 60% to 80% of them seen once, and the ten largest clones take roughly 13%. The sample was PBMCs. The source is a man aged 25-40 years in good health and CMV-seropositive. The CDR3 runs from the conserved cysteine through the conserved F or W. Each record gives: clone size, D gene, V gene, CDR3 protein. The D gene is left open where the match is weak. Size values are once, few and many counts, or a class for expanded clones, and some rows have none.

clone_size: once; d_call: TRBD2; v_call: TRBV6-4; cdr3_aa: CARAGTSGSPGDTQYF
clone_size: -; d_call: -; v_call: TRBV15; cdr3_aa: CATSIKGGSNQPQHF
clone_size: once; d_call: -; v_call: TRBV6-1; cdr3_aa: CASSESAAANPGDTQYF
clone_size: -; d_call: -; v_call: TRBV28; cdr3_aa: CASSLIGRRNYGYTF
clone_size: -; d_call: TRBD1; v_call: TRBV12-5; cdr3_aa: CASGLDWTGGREKLFF
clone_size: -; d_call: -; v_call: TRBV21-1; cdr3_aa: CASSKAFLTGGEETQYF
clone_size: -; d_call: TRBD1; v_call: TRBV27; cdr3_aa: CASRKTGATDTQYF
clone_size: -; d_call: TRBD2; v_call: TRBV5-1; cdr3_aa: CASSFIAGGEQFF
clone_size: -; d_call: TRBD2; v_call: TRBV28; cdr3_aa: CASSWLSGRVYNEQFF
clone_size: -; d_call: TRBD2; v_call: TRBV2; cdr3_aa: CASRERTSGIETQYF
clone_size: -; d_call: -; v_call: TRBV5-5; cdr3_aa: CASSLAHGEETQYF
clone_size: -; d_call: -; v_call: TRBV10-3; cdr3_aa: CAIMSGNEQFF
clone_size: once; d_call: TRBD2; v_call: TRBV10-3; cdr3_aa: CAISESRRISGRYEQYF
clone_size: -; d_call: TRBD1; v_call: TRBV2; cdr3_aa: CASSDPDRVTRMSSYEQYF
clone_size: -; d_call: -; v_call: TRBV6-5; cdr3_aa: CASSYSGRSNQPQHF
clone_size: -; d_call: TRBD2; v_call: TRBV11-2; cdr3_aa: CASSLGSSGFTDTQYF
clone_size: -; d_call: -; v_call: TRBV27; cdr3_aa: CASSLERARVVSNEKLFF
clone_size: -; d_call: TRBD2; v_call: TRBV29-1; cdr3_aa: CSVRLVAGGTSYEQYF
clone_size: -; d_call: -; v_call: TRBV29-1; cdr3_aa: CSVGRQGGYEQYF
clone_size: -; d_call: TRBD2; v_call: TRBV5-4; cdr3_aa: CASSWKGRGDYEQYF
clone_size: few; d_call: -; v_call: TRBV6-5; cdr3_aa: CASSRVAGANYGYTF
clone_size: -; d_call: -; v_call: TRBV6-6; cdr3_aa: CASRAGYGYTF
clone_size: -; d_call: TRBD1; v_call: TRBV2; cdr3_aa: CASSYRPGTGNQPQHF
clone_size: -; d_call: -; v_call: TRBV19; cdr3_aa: CASSPTPGLDNEQFF
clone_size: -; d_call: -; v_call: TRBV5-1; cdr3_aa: CASSFEGDPEETQYF
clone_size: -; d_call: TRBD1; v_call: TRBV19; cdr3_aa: CASSIGLAGGQSSGNTIYF
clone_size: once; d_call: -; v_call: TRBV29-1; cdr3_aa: CSFLAGSSYEQYF
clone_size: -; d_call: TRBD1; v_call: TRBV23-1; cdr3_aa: CASSQYPGGWDRNTSYEQYF
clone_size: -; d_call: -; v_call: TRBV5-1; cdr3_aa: CASSFAPAEPTRATGEQYF
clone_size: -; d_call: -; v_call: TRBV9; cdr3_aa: CASSPGGLAGTDTQYF